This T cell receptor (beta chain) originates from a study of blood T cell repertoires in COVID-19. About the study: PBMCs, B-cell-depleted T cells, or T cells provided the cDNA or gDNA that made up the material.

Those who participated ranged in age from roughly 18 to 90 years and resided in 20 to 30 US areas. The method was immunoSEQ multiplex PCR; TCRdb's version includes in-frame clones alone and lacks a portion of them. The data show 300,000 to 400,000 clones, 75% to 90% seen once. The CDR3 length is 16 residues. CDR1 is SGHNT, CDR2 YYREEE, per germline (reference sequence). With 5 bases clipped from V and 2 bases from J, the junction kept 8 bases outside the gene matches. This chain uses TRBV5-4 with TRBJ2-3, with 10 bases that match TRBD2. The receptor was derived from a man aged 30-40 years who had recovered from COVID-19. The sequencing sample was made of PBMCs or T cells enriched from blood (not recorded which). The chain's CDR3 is CASRSGAGGYTDTQYF. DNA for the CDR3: TGTGCCAGCAGATCAGGAGCGGGGGGGTACACAGATACGCAGTATTTT.